These 26 T cell receptor beta chains were sequenced from one sample in a study of identical twins. MiXCR was run by TCRdb on the 5' RACE reads, yielding one entry per CDR3 protein. Of about 480,000 distinct CDR3 sequences in the sample, about 14% were seen once. The data were also submitted as part of a second study, on yellow fever vaccine responses in identical twins.

Sequenced input: CD4+ T cells sorted from blood. Receptor source: a woman between 18 and 30 years old in good health.

The J gene is TRBJ2-7, the V gene TRBV4-2, with D tentatively TRBD1 or TRBD2 (7 bases each). V lost 3 bases and J 0 bases, leaving 15 bases between the germline ends. Germline V gene sequence: CDR1 LGHNA, CDR2 YNFKEQ. The CDR3 length is 16 residues. In DNA, the CDR3 is TGTGCCAGCAGCCAGGGGGGGACAGCCAGCTCCTACGAGCAGTACTTC. Translating it yields CASSQGGTASSYEQYF.

This clonotype showed up many times. The chain carries TRBV12-3 or TRBV12-4 and TRBJ2-2; D possibly corresponds to TRBD2 (5 bases). The CDR3 contains 13 residues. The ends were cut back, 6 bases at V and 6 bases at J, with 11 bases in the middle. The CDR3 sequence is CASRFGESGELFF. CDR3 bases: TGTGCCAGCAGATTTGGGGAGTCCGGGGAGCTGTTTTTT.

The V gene is TRBV3-1, the J gene TRBJ1-1, with TRBD1 identical over 8 bases. This CDR3 region has 17 residues. Germline values: CDR1 LGHDT, CDR2 YNNKEL (reference sequence). The junction had 11 bases not matched to a gene; V was cut back by 0 bases and J by 5 bases. The CDR3 region has the DNA TGTGCCAGCAGCCAAGATCGAGCAGGGGGCTTTAGAACTGAAGCTTTCTTT. Its protein product is CASSQDRAGGFRTEAFF. Variable domain in full (rest from reference TRBV3-1 and TRBJ1-1): DTAVSQTPKYLVTQMGNDKSIKCEQNLGHDTMYWYKQDSKKFLKIMFSYNNKELIINETVPNRFSPKSPDKAHLNLHINSLELGDSAVYFCASSQDRAGGFRTEAFFGQGTRLTVV.

J is TRBJ1-4 and V is TRBV5-6, with TRBD1 identical over 9 bases. Germline values: CDR1 SGHDT, CDR2 YYEEEE. V shed 5 bases and J 7 bases; nucleotides not matched to a gene: 6. CDR3 length: 14 residues. The CDR3 DNA sequence: TGTGCCAGCAGAACCGGGACAGGGAGTGAAAAACTGTTTTTT. It is translated as CASRTGTGSEKLFF. Using reference TRBV5-6 and TRBJ1-4 for the parts outside the CDR3, the full variable domain is DAGVTQSPTHLIKTRGQQVTLRCSPKSGHDTVSWYQQALGQGPQFIFQYYEEEERQRGNFPDRFSGHQFPNYSSELNVNALLLGDSALYLCASRTGTGSEKLFFGSGTQLSVL.

J is TRBJ1-3 and V is TRBV29-1, with no clear D. Germline values: CDR1 SQVTM, CDR2 ANQGSEA. This CDR3 has 13 amino acids. V gave up 2 bases and J gave up 1 base, with 6 bases separating them. DNA for the CDR3: TGCAGCGTTGAACTGGGATCTGGAAACACCATATATTTT. Translating it yields CSVELGSGNTIYF.

The sample holds a few counts of this clonotype. This rearrangement joins TRBV5-6 to TRBJ2-1, with 11 bases matching TRBD2. Germline V CDR1 and CDR2: SGHDT, YYEEEE. V shed 4 bases and J 7 bases; nucleotides not matched to a gene: 7. The CDR3 is made up of 15 amino acids. Written as DNA, the CDR3 is TGTGCCAGCAGCCCGGAGACTAGCGGGGCGAATGAGCAGTTCTTC. It yields the protein CASSPETSGANEQFF.

The genes are TRBV29-1 and TRBJ2-5; no clear D. CDR1 is SQVTM and CDR2 is ANQGSEA in the germline V gene. This CDR3 contains 13 residues. V dropped 5 bases and J dropped 4 bases, with 14 bases sitting between them. CDR3 region: CSVLRTSGETQYF. DNA of the CDR3: TGCAGCGTTCTTCGAACCTCCGGAGAGACCCAGTACTTC.

Only a few counts were recorded for this clonotype. For the CDR3, the DNA is TGTGCCAGCAGCCAGGGACTAGCGCCCTACGAGCAGTACTTC. It specifies CASSQGLAPYEQYF. The chain recombines TRBV3-1 with TRBJ2-7, with 10 bases lining up with TRBD2. Trimming cost V 3 bases and J 2 bases; bases outside gene matches: 1. The CDR3 is 14 amino acids. CDR1 LGHDT and CDR2 YNNKEL come from the germline V gene (reference sequence).

This chain connects TRBV4-2 to TRBJ2-1; TRBD2 aligns across 13 bases. J lost 9 bases, V lost 4 bases, and 24 bases had no gene match. This CDR3 contains 21 residues. The germline gives CDR1 LGHNA, CDR2 YNFKEQ. CDR3 in DNA: TGTGCCAGCAGCCTCCAAGAGATGACCGGGACTAGCGGGAAACCCATCGGTGAGCAGTTCTTC. Its protein is CASSLQEMTGTSGKPIGEQFF.

This clonotype came up a few times. The CDR3 loop reads CASALGRGDTDTQYF. For the CDR3, the DNA is TGTGCTAGTGCCTTGGGGCGGGGGGACACAGATACGCAGTATTTT. The chain is built from TRBV12-5 and TRBJ2-3; 8 positions agree with TRBD2. V was pared by 7 bases and J by 2 bases, with 8 bases of the junction left unmatched. The CDR3 spans 15 residues. Per germline, CDR1 LGHNT and CDR2 FRNRAP.

This chain uses TRBV6-2 or TRBV6-3 with TRBJ1-6, with 10 bases fitting TRBD1. V shed 2 bases, J shed 10 bases, and the junction held 5 bases outside the gene matches. There are 15 residues in the CDR3. Looked up from germline, CDR1 is MNHEY and CDR2 is SVGEGT. DNA for the CDR3: TGTGCCAGCAGTTACCTCGGACAGGGGGAATCACCCCTCCACTTT. Protein sequence: CASSYLGQGESPLHF.

The chain employs TRBV20-1 and TRBJ2-5; D is possibly TRBD2 (5 bases). CDR1 is DFQATT and CDR2 is SNEGSKA in the germline V gene (reference sequence). Trimming removed 6 bases at V and 2 bases at J, with 7 bases between. CDR3 length equals 11 residues. CDR3 amino acids: CSAWTQETQYF. The DNA for the CDR3 is TGCAGTGCCTGGACTCAAGAGACCCAGTACTTC.

The chain is built from TRBV5-5 and TRBJ2-7; a weak D match, TRBD1 (6 bases). This CDR3 has 13 amino acids. V dropped 7 bases and J dropped 5 bases, with 16 bases sitting between them. CDR1 is SGHKS and CDR2 is YYEKEE in the germline V gene (reference sequence). This CDR3 is CASGGIRGHEQYF. The CDR3 DNA is TGTGCCAGCGGCGGTATCAGGGGCCACGAGCAGTACTTC.

This chain joins TRBV7-2 and TRBJ2-5, with D tentatively TRBD1 or TRBD2 (5 bases each). V was shortened by 4 bases and J by 3 bases, with 12 bases between the two germline ends. The germline V gene encodes CDR1 SGHTA and CDR2 FQGNSA. This CDR3 has 14 residues. CDR3 sequence reads: CASSSGSGKETQYF. Written as DNA, the CDR3 is TGTGCCAGCAGCTCAGGGAGTGGGAAAGAGACCCAGTACTTC.

This clonotype has only a few counts. The chain employs TRBV6-1 and TRBJ2-5; the match to TRBD2 covers 9 bases. The trim removed 4 bases at V and 2 bases at J, leaving 5 bases unmatched. The CDR3 is 15 residues long. Germline CDR1 MNHNS, CDR2 SASEGT. Written as DNA, the CDR3 is TGTGCCAGCAGTGTTAGCGGGGGCCGTCAAGAGACCCAGTACTTC. Amino acid sequence: CASSVSGGRQETQYF.

This clonotype was recorded at least ten times. The chain carries TRBV7-2 and TRBJ2-1; 9 nucleotides align to TRBD2. This CDR3 comprises 16 residues. Germline assignment: CDR1 SGHTA and CDR2 FQGNSA. Germline trimming cut 1 base from V and 9 bases from J; bases unmatched to any gene: 10. The CDR3 DNA sequence: TGTGCCAGCAGCTTAGTTCTGGCGGGGGGGCAGGGTGAGCAGTTCTTC. This codes for CASSLVLAGGQGEQFF.

Only a few counts were recorded for this clonotype. The chain uses TRBV7-2 and TRBJ2-1, with 12 bases that match TRBD1. CDR3 length: 15 residues. Trimming removed 3 bases from V and 6 bases from J; junction bases left unmatched: 3. Germline V gene lookup returns CDR1 SGHTA and CDR2 FQGNSA. The CDR3, as DNA: TGTGCCAGCAGCTTGGGACAGGGGGCCTCCAATGAGCAGTTCTTC. Translated, it gives CASSLGQGASNEQFF.

The J gene is TRBJ2-1, the V gene TRBV5-1; TRBD1 agrees at 7 bases. CDR3 size: 15 residues. Germline V gives CDR1 SGHRS, CDR2 YFSETQ. J was trimmed by 4 bases and V by 4 bases; bases with no gene match: 8. The CDR3 coding sequence is TGCGCCAGCAGCGAACGGGACAGCCAATACAATGAGCAGTTCTTC. It codes for CASSERDSQYNEQFF. Variable domain in full (rest from reference TRBV5-1 and TRBJ2-1): KAGVTQTPRYLIKTRGQQVTLSCSPISGHRSVSWYQQTPGQGLQFLFEYFSETQRNKGNFPGRFSGRQFSNSRSEMNVSTLELGDSALYLCASSERDSQYNEQFFGPGTRLTVL.

In its sample, this clonotype was seen many times. The CDR3 nucleotides are TGTGCCAGCAGCTTGACTAGCGGACTTGGGGGAGGTGAGCAGTTCTTC. This sequence encodes CASSLTSGLGGGEQFF. V gene TRBV7-9 combines with J gene TRBJ2-1, with 9 bases lining up with TRBD2. The CDR3 runs 16 residues. Germline V gene lookup returns CDR1 SEHNR and CDR2 FQNEAQ (reference sequence). Losses at the gene ends were 3 bases for V and 9 bases for J; bases not matched to a gene: 12. Looking up the rest from reference TRBV7-9 and TRBJ2-1 gives the full variable domain: DTGVSQNPRHKITKRGQNVTFRCDPISEHNRLYWYRQTLGQGPEFLTYFQNEAQLEKSRLLSDRFSAERPKGSFSTLEIQRTEQGDSAMYLCASSLTSGLGGGEQFFGPGTRLTVL.

The chain employs TRBV7-9 and TRBJ2-1; possibly TRBD1 or TRBD2 for D (5 bases each). The ends were cut back, 2 bases at V and 7 bases at J, with 9 bases in the middle. There are 13 residues in the CDR3. The germline V gene has CDR1 SEHNR and CDR2 FQNEAQ (reference sequence). The chain's CDR3 is CASSLMGVNEQFF. DNA of the CDR3: TGTGCCAGCAGCTTAATGGGGGTAAATGAGCAGTTCTTC.

This clonotype appeared a few times. The V and J genes are TRBV30 and TRBJ2-2, with D possibly being TRBD2 (6 bases). V was shortened by 3 bases and J by 5 bases, with 13 bases between the two germline ends. Germline CDR1 reads GTSNPN; CDR2 reads SVGIG (reference sequence). The CDR3 is made up of 14 amino acids. DNA of the CDR3: TGTGCCTGGAGACCAGCGGGTTCTACCGGGGAGCTGTTTTTT. Protein sequence: CAWRPAGSTGELFF. The variable domain in full, with the rest retrieved from reference TRBV30 and TRBJ2-2, is SQTIHQWPATLVQPVGSPLSLECTVEGTSNPNLYWYRQAAGRGLQLLFYSVGIGQISSEVPQNLSASRPQDRQFILSSKKLLLSDSGFYLCAWRPAGSTGELFFGEGSRLTVL.

The CDR3 DNA follows: TGTGCCAGCAGCTTAGTTCGAGCAGAGCAGTACTTC. This encodes CASSLVRAEQYF. The chain carries TRBV7-2 and TRBJ2-7; no firm D call. The CDR3 extends over 12 amino acids. Trimming took 1 base from V and 7 from J, leaving 8 bases between them. CDR1 is SGHTA, CDR2 FQGNSA, per germline.

This clonotype was picked up a small number of times. The rearrangement links TRBV12-3 or TRBV12-4 to TRBJ1-4; 7 bases match TRBD1. Trimming cost V 5 bases and J 7 bases; bases outside gene matches: 13. The CDR3 is 16 amino acids. The CDR3 nucleotides are TGTGCCAGCAGTCTCATACGGGGGACAGACTTTGAAAAACTGTTTTTT. It specifies CASSLIRGTDFEKLFF.

The chain recombines TRBV2 with TRBJ2-7; TRBD1 matches 10 bases. CDR1 and CDR2 (germline): SNHLY, FYNNEI. This CDR3 spans 14 amino acids. V lost 6 bases and J lost 3; bases outside the gene matches: 5. CDR3 residues: CASRDRGMVYEQYF. The DNA for the CDR3 is TGTGCCAGCAGGGACAGGGGGATGGTCTACGAGCAGTACTTC.

This clonotype was seen a few times. This rearrangement joins TRBV30 to TRBJ2-7; D may correspond to TRBD1 or TRBD2 (5 bases each). Between the trimmed V and J ends, which lost 3 bases and 7 bases, there was a span of 16 bases. The CDR3 consists of 13 residues. Per germline, CDR1 GTSNPN and CDR2 SVGIG (reference sequence). CDR3 region: CAWSKRGWGEQYF. CDR3 in DNA: TGTGCCTGGAGCAAGAGAGGTTGGGGGGAGCAGTACTTC.

This clonotype was seen a few times. The V gene is TRBV7-9, the J gene TRBJ1-5; 7 bases line up with TRBD1. Germline trimming cut 0 bases from V and 6 bases from J; bases unmatched to any gene: 8. The CDR3 has 16 amino acids. Germline V gene data show CDR1 as SEHNR and CDR2 as FQNEAQ (reference sequence). CDR3 residues: CASSLALPGGGQPQHF. Written as DNA, the CDR3 is TGTGCCAGCAGCTTAGCGCTACCAGGGGGGGGTCAGCCCCAGCATTTT. The whole variable domain, remainder taken from reference TRBV7-9 and TRBJ1-5, is DTGVSQNPRHKITKRGQNVTFRCDPISEHNRLYWYRQTLGQGPEFLTYFQNEAQLEKSRLLSDRFSAERPKGSFSTLEIQRTEQGDSAMYLCASSLALPGGGQPQHFGDGTRLSIL.